What follows are 4 T cell receptor beta chains derived from one specimen sequenced in a study of cytomegalovirus exposure and HLA in healthy donors. The PCR made use of 60 Vbeta and 13 Jbeta primers. The repertoire was sequenced with immunoSEQ multiplex PCR; TCRdb's copy has only in-frame clones and lacks some. The table records roughly 290,000 clones, 70% to 90% of them present only once. The sequenced sample consisted of PBMCs. The receptors shown here come from a woman in her late teens or twenties in good health and CMV-seronegative.

The chain is built from TRBV10-2 and TRBJ1-5; maybe TRBD1 (6 bases). V lost 4 bases and J lost 2, with 12 bases in between. The CDR3 runs 15 residues. Germline CDR1 WSHSY, CDR2 SAAADI. The CDR3 spells CASSARGSGNQPQHF. CDR3 in DNA: TGCGCCAGCAGTGCCAGGGGCTCTGGCAATCAGCCCCAGCATTTT.

This clone was recorded only once. The V call is TRBV27, the J call TRBJ2-7; TRBD2 aligns across 14 bases. From germline, CDR1 is MNHEY and CDR2 SMNVEV (reference sequence). The CDR3 consists of 15 residues. Trimming took 6 bases from V and 2 from J; bases not matched to a gene: 3. The CDR3: CASSPGLAGAYEQYF. CDR3 nucleotides: TGTGCCAGCAGCCCGGGACTAGCGGGGGCCTACGAGCAGTACTTC.

Comment on this clone: Other DNA sequences of this sample code for an identical CDR3. This chain joins TRBV19 and TRBJ2-7; 11 nucleotides align to TRBD1. This CDR3 comprises 14 residues. The J segment lost 3 bases and the V segment lost 5 bases, leaving 3 bases of the junction unmatched. Germline V lookup: CDR1 LNHDA, CDR2 SQIVND (reference sequence). CDR3 amino acids: CASSSGTGGYEQYF. Written as DNA, the CDR3 is TGTGCCAGTAGTTCCGGGACAGGGGGCTACGAGCAGTACTTC.

The CDR3 sequence: CASSFGRDYGYTF. The CDR3 nucleotides read TGTGCCAGCAGTTTCGGTCGGGACTATGGCTACACCTTC. The V gene is TRBV27, the J gene TRBJ1-2; D call uncertain. The CDR3 contains 13 residues. V shed 3 bases and J shed 3 bases, with 8 bases lying between them. CDR1 MNHEY and CDR2 SMNVEV come from the germline V gene (reference sequence).